Included here is one TCR beta chain sequence, with context. The data originate from a study of blood T cell repertoires in COVID-19. As processed by the authors: Estimation of nucleated cell counts relied on the amplification of reference gene primers. Profiling relied on immunoSEQ multiplex PCR, and the TCRdb table lists in-frame clones only, not all of them. V and J calls and clone size are those listed in that table; D and trimming were worked out from the DNA. The sample gives under 50,000 clones, more than 70% of which show up once; approximately 9.6% is in the top ten. Germline V lookup: CDR1 MDHEN, CDR2 SYDVKM. The CDR3 consists of 14 residues. V was clipped by 7 bases and J by 1 base; unmatched bases: 6.

Sequenced sample: peripheral blood. The receptor's source is a man in his fifties or sixties with active COVID-19. The V and J genes are TRBV28 and TRBJ2-7, with 8 bases lining up with TRBD2. As DNA, the CDR3 is TGTGCCAGCACCCAGGGACTAGTTTCCTACGAGCAGTACTTC. Its protein is CASTQGLVSYEQYF.